This T cell receptor (beta chain) comes out of a study of shared clonotypes between healthy human individuals. Whole-study results and caveats: Compared with memory subsets, naive subsets generally had larger estimated richness.

The germline V and J ends were trimmed by 0 bases and 2 bases, with 2 bases remaining between them. The CDR3 is made up of 13 amino acids. CDR1 is MNHEY and CDR2 is SVGAGI in the germline V gene. Running of the assay took place at deep level. This table comes from immunoSEQ multiplex PCR, and its TCRdb copy is limited to in-frame clones, with some not included. The repertoire holds roughly 890,000 clones, with about 91% as singletons. CD8 cells classed as naive were CD45RO-negative and positively selected for CCR7, excluding terminally differentiated effector memory CD45RA+ cells. Turning to this clone: Its antigen remains unknown. This same CDR3 is encoded by further DNA sequences in the sample.

The sample taken for sequencing was naive CD8+ T cells sorted from blood. The source is a man aged 25 to 40 in good health. The chain joins TRBV6-5 to TRBJ2-1; D gene ambiguous. In nucleotides, the CDR3 is TGTGCCAGCAGTTACTCAACCTACAATGAGCAGTTCTTC. Protein product: CASSYSTYNEQFF.